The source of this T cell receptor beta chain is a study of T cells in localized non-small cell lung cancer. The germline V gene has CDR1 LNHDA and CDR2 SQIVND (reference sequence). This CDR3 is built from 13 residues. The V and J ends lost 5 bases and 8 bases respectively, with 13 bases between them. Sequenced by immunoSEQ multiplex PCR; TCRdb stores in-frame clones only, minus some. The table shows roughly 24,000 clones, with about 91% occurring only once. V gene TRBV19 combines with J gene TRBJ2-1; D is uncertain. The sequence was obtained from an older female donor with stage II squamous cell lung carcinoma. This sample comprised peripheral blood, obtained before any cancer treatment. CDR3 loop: CASSGVRWDEQFF. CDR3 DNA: TGTGCCAGTAGTGGGGTACGTTGGGATGAGCAGTTCTTC.